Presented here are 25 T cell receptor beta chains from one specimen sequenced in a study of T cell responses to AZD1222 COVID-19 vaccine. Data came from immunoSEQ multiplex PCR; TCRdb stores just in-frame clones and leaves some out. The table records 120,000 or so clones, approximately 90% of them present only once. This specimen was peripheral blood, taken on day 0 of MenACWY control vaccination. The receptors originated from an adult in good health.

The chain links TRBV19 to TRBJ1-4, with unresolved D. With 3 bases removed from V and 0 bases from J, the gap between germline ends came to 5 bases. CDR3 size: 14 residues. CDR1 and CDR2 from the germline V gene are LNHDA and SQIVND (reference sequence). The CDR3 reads CASSIQATNEKLFF. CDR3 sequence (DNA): TGTGCCAGTAGTATCCAAGCAACTAATGAAAAACTGTTTTTT. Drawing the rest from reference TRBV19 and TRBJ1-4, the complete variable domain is DGGITQSPKYLFRKEGQNVTLSCEQNLNHDAMYWYRQDPGQGLRLIYYSQIVNDFQKGDIAEGYSVSREKKESFPLTVTSAQKNPTAFYLCASSIQATNEKLFFGSGTQLSVL.

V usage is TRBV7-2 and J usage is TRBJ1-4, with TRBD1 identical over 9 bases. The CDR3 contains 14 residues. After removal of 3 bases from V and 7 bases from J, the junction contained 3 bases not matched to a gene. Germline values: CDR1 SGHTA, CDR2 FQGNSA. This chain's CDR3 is CASSLTGGGEKLFF. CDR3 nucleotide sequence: TGTGCCAGCAGCTTGACAGGGGGAGGTGAAAAACTGTTTTTT.

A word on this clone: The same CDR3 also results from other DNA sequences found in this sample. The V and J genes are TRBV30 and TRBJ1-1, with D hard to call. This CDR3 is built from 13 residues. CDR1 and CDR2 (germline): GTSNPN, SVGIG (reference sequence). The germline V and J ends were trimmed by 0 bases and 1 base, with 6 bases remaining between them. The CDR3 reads CAWSVTRNTEAFF. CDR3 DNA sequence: TGTGCCTGGAGTGTAACCCGGAACACTGAAGCTTTCTTT.

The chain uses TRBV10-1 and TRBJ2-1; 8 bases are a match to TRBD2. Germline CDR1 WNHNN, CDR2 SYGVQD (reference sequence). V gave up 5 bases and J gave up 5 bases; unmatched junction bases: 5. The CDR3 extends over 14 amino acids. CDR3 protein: CASSLAGGDNEQFF. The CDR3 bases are TGCGCCAGCAGTCTGGCGGGAGGCGACAATGAGCAGTTCTTC.

The CDR3 is CASSLAGGRGHEQYF. CDR3 sequence (DNA): TGCGCCAGCAGCTTGGCCGGGGGCAGGGGACACGAGCAGTACTTC. This rearrangement joins TRBV5-1 to TRBJ2-7; D tentatively fits TRBD1 or TRBD2 (6 bases each). Trimming stripped 0 bases from V and 5 bases from J, with 15 bases between. Germline V lookup: CDR1 SGHRS, CDR2 YFSETQ. The CDR3 loop spans 15 amino acids.

CDR3 amino acids: CASSLGGRGAETQYF. CDR3 nucleotides: TGTGCCAGCAGCTTGGGGGGGCGCGGGGCAGAGACCCAGTACTTC. The chain employs TRBV5-4 and TRBJ2-5; perhaps D is TRBD1 or TRBD2 (6 bases each). The CDR3 sequence is 15 residues long. The V end lost 0 bases, the J end lost 4 bases, and 13 bases lay between the germline ends. Germline lookup yields CDR1 SGHNT and CDR2 YYREEE (reference sequence).

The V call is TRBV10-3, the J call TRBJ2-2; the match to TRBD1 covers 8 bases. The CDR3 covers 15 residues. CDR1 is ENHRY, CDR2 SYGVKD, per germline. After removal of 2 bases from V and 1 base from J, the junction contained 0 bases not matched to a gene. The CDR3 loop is CAISEGTGNTGELFF. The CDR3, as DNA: TGTGCCATCAGTGAGGGGACAGGGAACACCGGGGAGCTGTTTTTT.

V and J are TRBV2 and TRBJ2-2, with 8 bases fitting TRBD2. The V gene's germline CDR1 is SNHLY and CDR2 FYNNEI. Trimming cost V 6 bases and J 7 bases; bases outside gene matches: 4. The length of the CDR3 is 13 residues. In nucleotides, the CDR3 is TGTGCCAGCAGAGCGGGAGTCGGCGGGGAGCTGTTTTTT. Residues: CASRAGVGGELFF.

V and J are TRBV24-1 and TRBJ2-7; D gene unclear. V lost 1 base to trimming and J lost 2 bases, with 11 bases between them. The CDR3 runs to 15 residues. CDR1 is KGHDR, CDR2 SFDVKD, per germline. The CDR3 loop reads CATSDLERHPYEQYF. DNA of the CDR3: TGTGCCACCAGTGATTTAGAGAGACACCCCTACGAGCAGTACTTC.

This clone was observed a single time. CDR3 coding DNA: TGTGCCAGCTCACAAAGGGTTTGGGGTGAAGCTTTCTTT. Encoded protein: CASSQRVWGEAFF. The chain is built from TRBV13 and TRBJ1-1; the D is unclear. The CDR3 extends over 13 amino acids. Germline values: CDR1 PRHDT, CDR2 FYEKMQ (reference sequence). V lost 8 bases to trimming and J lost 7 bases, with 17 bases between them.

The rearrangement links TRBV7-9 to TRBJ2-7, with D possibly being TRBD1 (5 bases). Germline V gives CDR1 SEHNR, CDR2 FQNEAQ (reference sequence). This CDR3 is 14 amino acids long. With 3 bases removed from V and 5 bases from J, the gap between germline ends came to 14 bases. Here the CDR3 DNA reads TGTGCCAGCAGCTTCCGGCAGGGTGTGGACGAGCAGTACTTC. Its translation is CASSFRQGVDEQYF.

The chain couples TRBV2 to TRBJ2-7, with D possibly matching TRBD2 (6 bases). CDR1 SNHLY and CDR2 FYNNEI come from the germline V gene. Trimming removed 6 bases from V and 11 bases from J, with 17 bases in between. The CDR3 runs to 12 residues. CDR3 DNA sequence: TGTGCCAGCAGGGAGTACGACACGGGGGAGTACTTC. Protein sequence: CASREYDTGEYF.

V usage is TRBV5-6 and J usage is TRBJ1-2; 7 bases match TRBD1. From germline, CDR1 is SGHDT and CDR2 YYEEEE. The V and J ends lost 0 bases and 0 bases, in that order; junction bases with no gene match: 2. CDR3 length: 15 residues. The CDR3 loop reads CASSLGTGSNYGYTF. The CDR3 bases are TGTGCCAGCAGCTTGGGGACAGGATCTAACTATGGCTACACCTTC.

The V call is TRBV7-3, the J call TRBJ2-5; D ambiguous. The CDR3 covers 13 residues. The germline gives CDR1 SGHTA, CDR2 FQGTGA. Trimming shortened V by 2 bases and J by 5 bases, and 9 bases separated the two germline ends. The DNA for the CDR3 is TGTGCCAGCAGCTTAGGGGTTTTGGAGACCCAGTACTTC. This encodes CASSLGVLETQYF.

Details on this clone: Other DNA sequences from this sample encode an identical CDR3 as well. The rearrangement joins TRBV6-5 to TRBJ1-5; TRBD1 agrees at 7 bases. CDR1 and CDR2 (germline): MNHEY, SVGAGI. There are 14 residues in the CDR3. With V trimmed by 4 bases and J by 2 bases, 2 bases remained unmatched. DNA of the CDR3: TGTGCCAGCAGTTCAGGACAGGGCAATCAGCCCCAGCATTTT. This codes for CASSSGQGNQPQHF.

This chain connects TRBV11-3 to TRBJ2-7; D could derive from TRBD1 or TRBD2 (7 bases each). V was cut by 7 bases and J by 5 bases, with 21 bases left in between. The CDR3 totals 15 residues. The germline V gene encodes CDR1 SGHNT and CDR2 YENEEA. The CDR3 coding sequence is TGTGCCAGCAACCCCGGAGGGGGCGGGAGACACGAGCAGTACTTC. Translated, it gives CASNPGGGGRHEQYF.

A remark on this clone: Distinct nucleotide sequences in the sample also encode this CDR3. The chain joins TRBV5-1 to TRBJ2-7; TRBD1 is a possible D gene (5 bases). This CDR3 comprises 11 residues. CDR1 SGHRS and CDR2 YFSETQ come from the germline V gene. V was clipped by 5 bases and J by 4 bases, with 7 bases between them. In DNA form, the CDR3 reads TGCGCCAGCAGTGGGGCATACGAGCAGTACTTC. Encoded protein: CASSGAYEQYF.

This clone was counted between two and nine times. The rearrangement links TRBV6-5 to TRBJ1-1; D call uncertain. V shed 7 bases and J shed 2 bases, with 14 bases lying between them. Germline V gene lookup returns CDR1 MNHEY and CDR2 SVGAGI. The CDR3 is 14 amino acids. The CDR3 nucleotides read TGTGCCAGCAAAAGGACGGATCCAAACACTGAAGCTTTCTTT. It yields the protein CASKRTDPNTEAFF.

This CDR3 reads CASSFSKNTEAFF. The CDR3 DNA follows: TGCGCCAGCAGCTTCTCTAAGAACACTGAAGCTTTCTTT. V is TRBV5-1 and J is TRBJ1-1; D remains ambiguous. The germline CDR1 and CDR2 sequences are SGHRS and YFSETQ. This CDR3 region has 13 residues. Trimming stripped 2 bases from V and 1 base from J, with 6 bases between. The full variable domain, its missing parts supplied by reference TRBV5-1 and TRBJ1-1, is KAGVTQTPRYLIKTRGQQVTLSCSPISGHRSVSWYQQTPGQGLQFLFEYFSETQRNKGNFPGRFSGRQFSNSRSEMNVSTLELGDSALYLCASSFSKNTEAFFGQGTRLTVV.

CDR3 nucleotide sequence: TGTGCCAGCAGCTTAAATGAAGGATACGCGCAGTATTTT. Protein: CASSLNEGYAQYF. The V and J genes are TRBV7-3 and TRBJ2-3, with D uncertain. This CDR3 is 13 amino acids long. Trimming took 1 base from V and 10 from J, leaving 12 bases between them. Germline values: CDR1 SGHTA, CDR2 FQGTGA.

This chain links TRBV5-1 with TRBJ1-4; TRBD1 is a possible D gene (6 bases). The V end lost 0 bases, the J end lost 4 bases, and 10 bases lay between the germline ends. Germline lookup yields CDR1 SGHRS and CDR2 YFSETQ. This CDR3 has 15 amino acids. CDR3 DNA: TGCGCCAGCAGCTTGGTAGGGGGTATTAATGAAAAACTGTTTTTT. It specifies CASSLVGGINEKLFF.

The CDR3 nucleotides read TGTGAGGGGCAGGGAGGTGAAAAACTGTTTTTT. Amino acids: CEGQGGEKLFF. The chain employs TRBV21-1 and TRBJ1-4. TRBV21-1 is a known pseudogene. The CDR3 contains 11 residues.

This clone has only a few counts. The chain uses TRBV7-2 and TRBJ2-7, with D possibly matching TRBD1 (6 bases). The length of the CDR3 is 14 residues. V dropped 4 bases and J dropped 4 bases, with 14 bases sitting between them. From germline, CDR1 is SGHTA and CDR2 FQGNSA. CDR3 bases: TGTGCCAGCAGCTCCAACAGGGTAGCGTACGAGCAGTACTTC. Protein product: CASSSNRVAYEQYF.

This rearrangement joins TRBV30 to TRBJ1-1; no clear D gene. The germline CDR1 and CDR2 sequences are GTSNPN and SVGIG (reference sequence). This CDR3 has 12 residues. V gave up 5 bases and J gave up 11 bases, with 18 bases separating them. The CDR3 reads CAWSDDRGSAFF. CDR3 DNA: TGTGCCTGGTCAGACGACCGGGGATCGGCTTTCTTT.

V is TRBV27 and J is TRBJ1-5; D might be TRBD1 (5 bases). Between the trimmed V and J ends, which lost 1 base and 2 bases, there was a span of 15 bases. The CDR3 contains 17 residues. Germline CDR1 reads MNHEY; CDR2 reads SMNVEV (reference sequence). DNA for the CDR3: TGTGCCAGCAGTTTATACTTTAAAGGGGATGGCAATCAGCCCCAGCATTTT. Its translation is CASSLYFKGDGNQPQHF.